A single sample gave rise to the 17 T cell receptor beta chains below, sequenced in a study of T cell responses to AZD1222 COVID-19 vaccine. Sequencing was performed with immunoSEQ multiplex PCR; in TCRdb, only in-frame clones are kept and a portion is missing. The data hold 150,000 or so clones, with around 90% observed a single time. The source material was peripheral blood, sampled 28 days after the second AZD1222 dose. Receptors originate from an adult who received the AZD1222 COVID-19 vaccine.

This chain uses TRBV6-5 with TRBJ1-2, with D unclear. The V end lost 4 bases, the J end lost 8 bases, and 14 bases lay between the germline ends. Germline lookup yields CDR1 MNHEY and CDR2 SVGAGI. This CDR3 contains 13 residues. The CDR3 loop reads CASSLEDGVGYTF. CDR3 bases: TGTGCCAGCAGTTTGGAGGACGGCGTGGGCTACACCTTC.

The chain joins TRBV19 to TRBJ2-7; TRBD1 might be the D (6 bases). V lost 6 bases to trimming and J lost 1 base, with 13 bases between them. CDR1 is LNHDA, CDR2 SQIVND, per germline (reference sequence). CDR3 length: 14 residues. The CDR3 bases are TGTGCCAGTAGCAGGGGATTTGAATCCTACGAGCAGTACTTC. It yields the protein CASSRGFESYEQYF.

For this clone: At one of its ends the junction is not consistent with the germline gene, which may arise from a read error. For the CDR3, the DNA is TGTGCTAGCAGCCCGAGATTAGCGGGAGAGAGTGGGGAGACCCAGTACTTC. Amino acids: CASSPRLAGESGETQYF. This rearrangement joins TRBV7-7 to TRBJ2-5; 9 bases align to TRBD2. CDR1 is SSHAT and CDR2 is FNYEAQ in the germline V gene (reference sequence). CDR3 length: 17 amino acids. Full variable domain (rest looked up from reference TRBV7-7 and TRBJ2-5): GAGVSQSPRYKVTKRGQDVTLRCDPISSHATLYWYQQALGQGPEFLTYFNYEAQPDKSGLPSDRFSAERPEGSISTLTIQRTEQRDSAMYRCASSPRLAGESGETQYFGPGTRLLVL.

The rearrangement joins TRBV7-2 to TRBJ2-7, with 7 bases matching TRBD1. The CDR3 consists of 17 residues. Trimming took 1 base from V and 0 from J; bases not matched to a gene: 9. Germline CDR1 reads SGHTA; CDR2 reads FQGNSA. The CDR3 DNA reads TGTGCCAGCAGCTTAGGGCCCGGACAGGTCCTCTCCTACGAGCAGTACTTC. Its protein is CASSLGPGQVLSYEQYF.

The DNA of the CDR3 is TGTGCCAGCAGTTTATCACTCTATAGGGCGGTCTACGAGCAGTACTTC. Translating gives CASSLSLYRAVYEQYF. The chain employs TRBV27 and TRBJ2-7; D uncertain. The V end lost 0 bases, the J end lost 3 bases, and 15 bases lay between the germline ends. This CDR3 is built from 16 residues. Germline V gene data show CDR1 as MNHEY and CDR2 as SMNVEV (reference sequence).

The gene calls are TRBV2 and TRBJ1-1; D not resolved. CDR3 size: 13 residues. Trimming removed 0 bases at V and 5 bases at J, with 7 bases between. Looked up from germline, CDR1 is SNHLY and CDR2 is FYNNEI. The CDR3 DNA reads TGTGCCAGCAGTGAAGCGGGAAGGACTGAAGCTTTCTTT. Its protein is CASSEAGRTEAFF.

This rearrangement joins TRBV30 to TRBJ2-7, with 10 nucleotides matching TRBD1. Germline V gene sequence: CDR1 GTSNPN, CDR2 SVGIG (reference sequence). Germline trimming cut 7 bases from V and 5 bases from J; bases unmatched to any gene: 8. This CDR3 has 13 residues. The CDR3 here is CALEGQGIHEQYF. As DNA, the CDR3 is TGTGCCTTGGAGGGACAGGGGATTCACGAGCAGTACTTC.

The J gene is TRBJ2-7, the V gene TRBV6-5; TRBD2 aligns across 12 bases. The trim removed 6 bases at V and 3 bases at J, leaving 3 bases unmatched. Per germline, CDR1 MNHEY and CDR2 SVGAGI. This CDR3 has 14 amino acids. The DNA for the CDR3 is TGTGCCAGCAGGACTAGCGGGAGAGGCTACGAGCAGTACTTC. Its translation: CASRTSGRGYEQYF.

The chain links TRBV18 to TRBJ1-6; D is possibly TRBD1 (6 bases). The CDR3 is 15 amino acids. With 1 base removed from V and 7 bases from J, the gap between germline ends came to 11 bases. The germline gives CDR1 KGHSH, CDR2 LQKENI. The CDR3 DNA follows: TGTGCCAGCTCACCACAGGGGAGGGGGAATTCACCCCTCCACTTT. Translated, it gives CASSPQGRGNSPLHF.

V and J are TRBV6-5 and TRBJ2-3; D is possibly TRBD2 (5 bases). Trimming took 4 bases from V and 0 from J, leaving 14 bases between them. Germline V gives CDR1 MNHEY, CDR2 SVGAGI. The CDR3 is made up of 16 amino acids. Here the CDR3 DNA reads TGTGCCAGCAGTTCGATCCGCGGGTCTAGCACAGATACGCAGTATTTT. This sequence encodes CASSSIRGSSTDTQYF.

This rearrangement joins TRBV7-9 to TRBJ1-2; the match to TRBD1 covers 9 bases. In germline, CDR1 is SEHNR, CDR2 FQNEAQ (reference sequence). V trimming: 5 bases; J trimming: 6 bases; junction bases outside the gene matches: 10. The CDR3 is made up of 15 amino acids. CDR3: CASSLIQGALNGYTF. DNA of the CDR3: TGTGCCAGCAGCCTCATACAGGGGGCGCTTAATGGCTACACCTTC.

This clone was found a few times. The V call is TRBV10-3, the J call TRBJ1-5, with 10 bases fitting TRBD1. J gave up 3 bases and V 9 bases, and 5 bases lay outside the gene matches. In germline, CDR1 is ENHRY, CDR2 SYGVKD. The CDR3 sequence is 14 residues long. Written as DNA, the CDR3 is TGTGCCATATGGACAGGGGGGGACAATCAGCCCCAGCATTTT. Encoded protein: CAIWTGGDNQPQHF.

The genes are TRBV4-2 and TRBJ2-1, with D possibly being TRBD1 (5 bases). CDR1 and CDR2 from the germline V gene are LGHNA and YNFKEQ. This CDR3 has 17 amino acids. V was cut by 2 bases and J by 2 bases, with 16 bases left in between. In nucleotides, the CDR3 is TGTGCCAGCAGCCAAATAATTCGGCAGGGCACCTACAATGAGCAGTTCTTC. Translating it yields CASSQIIRQGTYNEQFF.

The chain combines TRBV9 with TRBJ1-4; D call uncertain. V lost 0 bases to trimming and J lost 4 bases, with 7 bases between them. CDR3 length: 14 residues. Germline CDR1 SGDLS, CDR2 YYNGEE. CDR3 nucleotides: TGTGCCAGCAGCGTAGCCGCGATTAATGAAAAACTGTTTTTT. Residues: CASSVAAINEKLFF.

Only one count was recorded for this clone. The CDR3 protein is CASSLSMRTSGYEQYF. The CDR3 nucleotides read TGTGCCAGCAGCCTCTCCATGAGGACGAGCGGCTACGAGCAGTACTTC. This chain connects TRBV3-1 (or the pseudogene TRBV3-2) to TRBJ2-7, with a weak D call TRBD2 (5 bases). Trimming stripped 4 bases from V and 3 bases from J, with 19 bases between. The CDR3 length is 16 residues. The germline V gene encodes CDR1 LGHDT and CDR2 YNNKEL (reference sequence).

This clone was seen a few times. J is TRBJ1-4 and V is TRBV7-2, with D maybe TRBD1 (5 bases). The CDR3 spans 15 residues. V shed 1 base and J shed 0 bases, with 6 bases lying between them. Germline V gene data show CDR1 as SGHTA and CDR2 as FQGNSA. CDR3 sequence: CASSLGQTTNEKLFF. Written as DNA, the CDR3 is TGTGCCAGCAGCTTAGGACAGACAACTAATGAAAAACTGTTTTTT.

This clone was detected only once. This rearrangement joins TRBV30 to TRBJ2-5; 7 bases fit TRBD2. CDR3 length: 14 amino acids. Trimming cost V 2 bases and J 5 bases; bases outside gene matches: 8. The V gene's germline CDR1 is GTSNPN and CDR2 SVGIG (reference sequence). In DNA, the CDR3 is TGTGCCTGGAGTCGGGCTAGCGGTGGCGAGACCCAGTACTTC. This sequence encodes CAWSRASGGETQYF. The full variable domain, rest sourced from reference TRBV30 and TRBJ2-5, is SQTIHQWPATLVQPVGSPLSLECTVEGTSNPNLYWYRQAAGRGLQLLFYSVGIGQISSEVPQNLSASRPQDRQFILSSKKLLLSDSGFYLCAWSRASGGETQYFGPGTRLLVL.